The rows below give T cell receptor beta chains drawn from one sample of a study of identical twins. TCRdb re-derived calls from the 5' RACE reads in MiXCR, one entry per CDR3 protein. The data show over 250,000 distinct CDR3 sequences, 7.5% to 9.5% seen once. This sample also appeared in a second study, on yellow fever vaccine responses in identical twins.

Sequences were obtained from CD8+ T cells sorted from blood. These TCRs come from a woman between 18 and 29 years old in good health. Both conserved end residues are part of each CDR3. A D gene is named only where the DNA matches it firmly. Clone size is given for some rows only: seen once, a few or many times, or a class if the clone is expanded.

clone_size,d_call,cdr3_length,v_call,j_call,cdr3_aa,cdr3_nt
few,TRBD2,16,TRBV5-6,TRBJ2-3,CASSPGLADRTDTQYF,TGTGCCAGCAGCCCCGGACTAGCGGATCGCACAGATACGCAGTATTTT
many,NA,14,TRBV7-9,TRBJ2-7,CASSLALMPYEQYF,TGTGCCAGCAGCTTAGCGCTAATGCCGTACGAGCAGTACTTC
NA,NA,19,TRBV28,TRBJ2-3,CASSLGYSKHFRLSDTQYF,TGTGCCAGCAGTTTAGGTTACAGCAAACACTTCCGATTATCAGATACGCAGTATTTT
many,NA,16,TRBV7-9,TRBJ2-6,CASSPTDSSGANVLTF,TGTGCCAGCAGCCCTACAGACTCCTCTGGGGCCAACGTCCTGACTTTC
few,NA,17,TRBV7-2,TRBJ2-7,CASSLIAGGALTYEQYF,TGTGCCAGCAGCTTAATCGCCGGGGGCGCGCTAACCTACGAGCAGTACTTC
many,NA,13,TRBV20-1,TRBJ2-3,CSASPENTDTQYF,TGCAGTGCTAGTCCGGAGAACACAGATACGCAGTATTTT
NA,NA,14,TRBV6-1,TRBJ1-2,CASSEGALDYGYTF,TGTGCCAGCAGCGAAGGGGCCCTAGACTATGGCTACACCTTC
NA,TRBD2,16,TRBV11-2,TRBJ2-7,CASSWGLAGVRYEQYF,TGTGCCAGCAGCTGGGGACTAGCGGGAGTTCGATACGAGCAGTACTTC
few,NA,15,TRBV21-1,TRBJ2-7,CASSKRWLNSYEQYF,TGTGCCAGCAGCAAAAGGTGGCTGAACTCCTACGAGCAGTACTTC
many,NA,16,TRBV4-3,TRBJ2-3,CASSQEGQISTDTQYF,TGCGCCAGCAGCCAAGAAGGACAGATTAGCACAGATACGCAGTATTTT
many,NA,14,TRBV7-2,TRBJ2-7,CASSGSFDTYEQYF,TGTGCCAGCAGCGGGTCTTTTGACACCTACGAGCAGTACTTC
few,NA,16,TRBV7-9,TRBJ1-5,CASSPGAPYSNQPQHF,TGTGCCAGCAGCCCAGGGGCACCCTATAGCAATCAGCCCCAGCATTTT
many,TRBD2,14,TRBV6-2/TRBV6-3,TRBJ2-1,CASSQTGTTNEQFF,TGTGCCAGCAGTCAGACCGGGACTACGAATGAGCAGTTCTTC
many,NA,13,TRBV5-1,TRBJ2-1,CASSLLGAHEQFF,TGCGCCAGCAGCTTGCTGGGGGCCCATGAGCAGTTCTTC
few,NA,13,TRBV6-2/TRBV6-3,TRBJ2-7,CASNPRREYEQYF,TGTGCCAGCAATCCCAGAAGGGAATACGAGCAGTACTTC
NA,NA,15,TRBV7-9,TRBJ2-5,CASSLDLLPVETQYF,TGTGCCAGCAGCTTAGATTTGCTGCCGGTGGAGACCCAGTACTTC
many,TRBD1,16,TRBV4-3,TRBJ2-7,CASSHEVGTGQVEQYF,TGCGCCAGCAGTCATGAAGTCGGGACAGGGCAAGTCGAGCAGTACTTC
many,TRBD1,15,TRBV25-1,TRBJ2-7,CASSSVWTGSYEQYF,TGTGCCAGCAGTTCCGTGTGGACAGGGTCCTACGAGCAGTACTTC
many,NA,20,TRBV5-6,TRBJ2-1,CASSSLSMTRQVLSYNEQFF,TGTGCCAGCAGCTCTTTATCCATGACGCGCCAGGTTCTCTCCTACAATGAGCAGTTCTTC
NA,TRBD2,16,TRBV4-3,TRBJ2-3,CASSQDLSGRADTQYF,TGCGCCAGCAGCCAAGATCTGAGCGGGAGAGCAGATACGCAGTATTTT
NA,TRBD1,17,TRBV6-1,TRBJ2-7,CASSEAPDRGRAYEQYF,TGTGCCAGCAGTGAAGCCCCTGACAGGGGGCGAGCCTACGAGCAGTACTTC
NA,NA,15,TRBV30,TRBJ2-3,CAWSVGAFSTDTQYF,TGTGCCTGGAGTGTGGGAGCTTTCAGCACAGATACGCAGTATTTT
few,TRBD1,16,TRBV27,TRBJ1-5,CASSLSGQASNQPQHF,TGTGCCAGCAGTTTAAGCGGACAGGCTTCCAATCAGCCCCAGCATTTT
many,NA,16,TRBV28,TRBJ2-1,CASSLYLGGPYNEQFF,TGTGCCAGCAGCCTATACCTGGGGGGGCCCTACAATGAGCAGTTCTTC
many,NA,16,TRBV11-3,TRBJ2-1,CASSPAEGHTYNEQFF,TGTGCCAGCAGCCCAGCGGAGGGACACACATACAATGAGCAGTTCTTC
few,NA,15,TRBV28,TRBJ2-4,CASSPWGDSKNIQYF,TGTGCCAGCAGTCCCTGGGGGGACTCCAAAAACATTCAGTACTTC
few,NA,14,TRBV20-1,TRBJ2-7,CSARDYSDMGEQYF,TGCAGTGCTAGAGATTACAGCGACATGGGAGAGCAGTACTTC
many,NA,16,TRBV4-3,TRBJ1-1,CASSQDRWQTNTEAFF,TGCGCCAGCAGCCAAGATAGGTGGCAGACGAACACTGAAGCTTTCTTT
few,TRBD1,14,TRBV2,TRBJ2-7,CASSPSRQGEEQYF,TGTGCCAGCAGCCCATCCCGACAGGGGGAGGAGCAGTACTTC
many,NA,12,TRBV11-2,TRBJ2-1,CASSLMGDEQFF,TGTGCCAGCAGCTTAATGGGTGATGAGCAGTTCTTC
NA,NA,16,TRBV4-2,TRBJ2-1,CASSQDLRLAGNEQFF,TGTGCCAGCAGCCAAGATTTACGGCTAGCTGGGAATGAGCAGTTCTTC
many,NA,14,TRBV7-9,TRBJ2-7,CASSLGDRTYEQYF,TGTGCCAGCAGCTTGGGAGACAGGACCTACGAGCAGTACTTC
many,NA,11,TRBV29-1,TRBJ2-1,CSVDRNNEQFF,TGCAGCGTTGATCGGAACAATGAGCAGTTCTTC
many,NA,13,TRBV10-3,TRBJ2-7,CAIRDGQSYEQYF,TGTGCCATCAGGGACGGACAGAGCTACGAGCAGTACTTC
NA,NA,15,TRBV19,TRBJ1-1,CASSPGRVGGTEAFF,TGTGCCAGTAGTCCCGGACGCGTAGGGGGCACTGAAGCTTTCTTT
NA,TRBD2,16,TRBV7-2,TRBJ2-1,CASSPLLAGKGNEQFF,TGTGCCAGCAGCCCGCTACTAGCGGGGAAGGGCAATGAGCAGTTCTTC
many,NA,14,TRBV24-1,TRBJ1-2,CATQSSGGDYGYTF,TGTGCCACCCAGTCGTCGGGGGGTGACTATGGCTACACCTTC
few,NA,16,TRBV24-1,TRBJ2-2,CATSDLQGGNTGELFF,TGTGCCACCAGTGATTTGCAGGGGGGGAACACCGGGGAGCTGTTTTTT
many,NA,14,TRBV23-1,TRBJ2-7,CASSQSNSFYEQYF,TGCGCCAGCAGTCAATCGAACAGCTTCTACGAGCAGTACTTC
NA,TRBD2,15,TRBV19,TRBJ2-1,CASSKAGADYNEQFF,TGTGCCAGTAGTAAAGCGGGAGCTGACTACAATGAGCAGTTCTTC
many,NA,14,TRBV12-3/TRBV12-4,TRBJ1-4,CASSRRRVNEKLFF,TGTGCCAGCAGTCGCCGGCGGGTTAATGAAAAACTGTTTTTT
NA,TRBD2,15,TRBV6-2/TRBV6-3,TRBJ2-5,CASSYGRALPETQYF,TGTGCCAGCAGTTACGGGAGGGCCTTACCAGAGACCCAGTACTTC
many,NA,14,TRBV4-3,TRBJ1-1,CASSQDMGSYGTFF,TGCGCCAGCAGCCAAGATATGGGGTCCTACGGGACTTTCTTT
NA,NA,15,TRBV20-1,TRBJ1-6,CSARDFRGYNSPLHF,TGCAGTGCTAGAGATTTTCGGGGCTATAATTCACCCCTCCACTTT
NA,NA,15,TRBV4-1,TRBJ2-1,CASSRWDYRDNEQFF,TGCGCCAGCAGCCGTTGGGATTACAGGGACAATGAGCAGTTCTTC
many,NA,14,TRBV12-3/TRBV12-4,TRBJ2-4,CASRETVPTDIQYF,TGTGCCAGCAGAGAGACCGTACCGACGGACATTCAGTACTTC
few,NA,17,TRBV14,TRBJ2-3,CASSQEFFGGASDTQYF,TGTGCCAGCAGCCAAGAATTTTTTGGGGGCGCCTCAGATACGCAGTATTTT
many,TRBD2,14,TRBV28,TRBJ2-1,CASSLTGGGNEQFF,TGTGCCAGCAGTTTAACGGGAGGTGGCAATGAGCAGTTCTTC
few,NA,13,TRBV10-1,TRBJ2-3,CASSESRADTQYF,TGCGCCAGCAGTGAGTCTCGGGCAGATACGCAGTATTTT
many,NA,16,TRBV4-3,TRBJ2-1,CASSQGSGLGDNEQFF,TGCGCCAGCAGCCAAGGCTCGGGACTGGGGGACAATGAGCAGTTCTTC
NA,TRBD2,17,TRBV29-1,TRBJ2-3,CSVAGLAGDGSTDTQYF,TGCAGCGTTGCTGGACTAGCGGGAGACGGAAGCACAGATACGCAGTATTTT
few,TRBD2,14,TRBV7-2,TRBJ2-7,CASSLGSGVYEQYF,TGTGCCAGCAGCTTGGGAAGCGGGGTCTACGAGCAGTACTTC
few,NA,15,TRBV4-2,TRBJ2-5,CASSQLVGDQETQYF,TGTGCCAGCAGCCAGCTCGTGGGAGACCAAGAGACCCAGTACTTC